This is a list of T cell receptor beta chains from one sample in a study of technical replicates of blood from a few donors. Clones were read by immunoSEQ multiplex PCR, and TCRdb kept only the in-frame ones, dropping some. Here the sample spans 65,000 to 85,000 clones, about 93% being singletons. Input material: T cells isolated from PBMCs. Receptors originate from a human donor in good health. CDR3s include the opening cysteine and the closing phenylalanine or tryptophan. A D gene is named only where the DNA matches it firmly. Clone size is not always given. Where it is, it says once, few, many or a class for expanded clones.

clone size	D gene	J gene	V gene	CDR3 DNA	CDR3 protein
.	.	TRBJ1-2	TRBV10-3	TGTGCCATCAGTGAGGAGGCGAACTATGGCTACACCTTC	CAISEEANYGYTF
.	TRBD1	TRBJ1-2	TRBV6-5	TGTGCCAGCAGATTCACCGGGACAGGGGACGGCTACACCTTC	CASRFTGTGDGYTF
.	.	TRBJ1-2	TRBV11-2	TGTGCCAGCAGCTTAGTAACAGGGCGGGACTATGGCTACACCTTC	CASSLVTGRDYGYTF
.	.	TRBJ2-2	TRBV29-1	TGCAGCTACCGTCGAAGCGCGAACACCGGGGAGCTGTTTTTT	CSYRRSANTGELFF
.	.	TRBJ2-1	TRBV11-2	TGTGCCAGCAGCTTAGAGGAGGGGCCCCTCTACAATGAGCAGTTCTTC	CASSLEEGPLYNEQFF
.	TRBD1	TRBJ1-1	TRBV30	TGTGCCTGGAGCCGTTCCGCGGGACAGGGACGAACTGAAGCTTTCTTT	CAWSRSAGQGRTEAFF
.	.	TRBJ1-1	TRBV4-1	TGCGCCAGCAGCCAAGGGTCAGTTCAAGCTTTCTTT	CASSQGSVQAFF
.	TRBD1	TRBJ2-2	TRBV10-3	TGTGCCATCTACAGGGGTACGGGGTCGAACACCGGGGAGCTGTTTTTT	CAIYRGTGSNTGELFF
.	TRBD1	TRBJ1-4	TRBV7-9	TGTGCCAGCAGCGGCCGGGACAGGTTAGATGAAAAACTGTTTTTT	CASSGRDRLDEKLFF
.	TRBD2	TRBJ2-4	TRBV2	TGTGCCAGCAAGGCCCCCGGGACTACAAAAAACATTCAGTACTTC	CASKAPGTTKNIQYF
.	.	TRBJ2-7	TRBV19	TGTGCCAGTAGTATCACCCCCGGGGTTCCGGGGTACGAGCAGTACTTC	CASSITPGVPGYEQYF
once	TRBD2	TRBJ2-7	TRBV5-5	TGTGCCAGCAGCATTCACTTCCCGGGACTAGCTTACGAGCAGTACTTC	CASSIHFPGLAYEQYF
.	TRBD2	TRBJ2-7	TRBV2	TGTGCCAGCCAAACTCCACTAGCGGGGGAGATCTCCTACGAGCAGTACTTC	CASQTPLAGEISYEQYF
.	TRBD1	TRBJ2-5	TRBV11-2	TGTGCCAGCAGCTTCCGGGACAGGGGAGCGGAGACCCAGTACTTC	CASSFRDRGAETQYF
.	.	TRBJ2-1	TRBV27	TGTGCCAGCAGCCAGGGACTGAGCTCCTACAATGAGCAGTTCTTC	CASSQGLSSYNEQFF
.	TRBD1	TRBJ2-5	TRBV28	TGTGCCAGCAGTTTAGCTAGACAGGGGGCTTCCCAAGAGACCCAGTACTTC	CASSLARQGASQETQYF
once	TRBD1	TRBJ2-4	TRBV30	TGTGCCTGGACACAGGGGATGTCCAAAAACATTCAGTACTTC	CAWTQGMSKNIQYF
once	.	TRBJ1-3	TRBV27	TGTGCCAGCAGTCCTCGGGGGGGGGCGAGCTCTGGAAACACCATATATTTT	CASSPRGGASSGNTIYF
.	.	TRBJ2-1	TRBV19	TGTGCCAGTAGCCCCACACTATACAATGAGCAGTTCTTC	CASSPTLYNEQFF
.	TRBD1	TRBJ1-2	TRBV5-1	TGCGCCAGCAGCTTTGGACAGGGGGCGAGTGGCTACACCTTC	CASSFGQGASGYTF
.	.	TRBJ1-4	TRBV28	TGTGCCAGCAGTTTTGTACAGGGTTTTTTTGGGACTAATGAAAAACTGTTTTTT	CASSFVQGFFGTNEKLFF
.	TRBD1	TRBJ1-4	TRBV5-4	TGTGCCAGCACCCAGGGACAGCACAATGAAAAACTGTTTTTT	CASTQGQHNEKLFF
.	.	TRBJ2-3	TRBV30	TGTGCCTGGAGTCCAGGTTCCACAGATACGCAGTATTTT	CAWSPGSTDTQYF
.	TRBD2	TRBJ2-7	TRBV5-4	TGTGCCAGCAGCTTCCTAGCGGGCTACGAGCAGTACTTC	CASSFLAGYEQYF
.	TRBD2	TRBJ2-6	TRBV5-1	TGCGCCAGCAGCTTTATTAGCGGGATCTCGACTCTTGGGGCCAACGTCCTGACTTTC	CASSFISGISTLGANVLTF
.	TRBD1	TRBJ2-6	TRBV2	TGTGCCAGCAGGTACTTAAACAGGGGGCCAAGCTCTGGGGCCAACGTCCTGACTTTC	CASRYLNRGPSSGANVLTF
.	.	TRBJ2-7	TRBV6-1	TGTGCCAGCAGGGGGAGACACGATTACCCCTACGAGCAGTACTTC	CASRGRHDYPYEQYF
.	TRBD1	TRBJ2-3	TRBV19	TGTGCCAGTAGTATCTTCCGAGACAGGGGGTACACAGATACGCAGTATTTT	CASSIFRDRGYTDTQYF
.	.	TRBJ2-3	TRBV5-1	TGCGCCAGCAGCTTGGATACAGGGCAGGCATACGATACGCAGTATTTT	CASSLDTGQAYDTQYF
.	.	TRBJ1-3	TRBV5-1	TGCGCCAGCAGCTTGGAGGGGACTCGAAACACCATATATTTT	CASSLEGTRNTIYF
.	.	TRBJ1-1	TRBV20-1	TGCAGTGCTAGAGTAGCCCTTGAAGCTTTCTTT	CSARVALEAFF
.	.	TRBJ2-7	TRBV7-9	TGTGCCAGTCTTGGGGTACAGGGAATATTACCCTACGAGCAGTACTTC	CASLGVQGILPYEQYF
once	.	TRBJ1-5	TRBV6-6	TGTGCCAGCACCCTGCGTTGGGAGTCCAGCAATCAGCCCCAGCATTTT	CASTLRWESSNQPQHF
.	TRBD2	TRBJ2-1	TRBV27	TGTGCCAGCCGCCTCTCTAGCGGGAGCTCCTACAATGAGCAGTTCTTC	CASRLSSGSSYNEQFF
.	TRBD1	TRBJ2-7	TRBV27	TGTGCCAGCAGTTTGAGAGGGACAGATTCCTACGAGCAGTACTTC	CASSLRGTDSYEQYF
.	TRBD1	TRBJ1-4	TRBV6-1	TGTGCCAGCAGTGGGCGACAGGGGGCTGAAAAACTGTTTTTT	CASSGRQGAEKLFF
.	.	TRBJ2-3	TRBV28	TGTGCCAGCACCCTGGGAGGAACGCAGTATTTT	CASTLGGTQYF
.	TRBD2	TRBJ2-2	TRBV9	TGTGCCAGCAGCGTAGCGGGGGGGCTTGAGGGGACCGGGGAGCTGTTTTTT	CASSVAGGLEGTGELFF
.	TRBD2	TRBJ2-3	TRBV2	TGTGCCAGCAGTGATGGACTAGAGGTGGATACGCAGTATTTT	CASSDGLEVDTQYF
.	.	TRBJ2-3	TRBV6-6	TGTGCCAGCAGTTACGAGGGCCAAACCGGAGATACGCAGTATTTT	CASSYEGQTGDTQYF
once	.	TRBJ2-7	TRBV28	TGTGCCAGCAGTTTATTGGGCATACCCTTGAGAGAGCAGTACTTC	CASSLLGIPLREQYF
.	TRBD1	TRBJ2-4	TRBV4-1	TGCGCCAGCAGCCCCTCGTCTTGGGACAGGGGAAACATTCAGTACTTC	CASSPSSWDRGNIQYF
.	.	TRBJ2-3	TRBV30	TGTGCCTGGAGTGGTCCGGGGGATACGCAGTATTTT	CAWSGPGDTQYF
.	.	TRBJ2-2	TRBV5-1	TGCGCCAGCAGCCCATTAACTAGCCATAACACCGGGGAGCTGTTTTTT	CASSPLTSHNTGELFF
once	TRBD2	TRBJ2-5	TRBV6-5	TGTGCCAGCGCTAGCGGGGGGGGGTGGGAGCAGTACTTC	CASASGGGWEQYF
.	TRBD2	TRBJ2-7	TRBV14	TGTGCCAGCAGCCAAGATCGGACTAGCGGGAGGGCCAAATCCTACGAGCAGTACTTC	CASSQDRTSGRAKSYEQYF
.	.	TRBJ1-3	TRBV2	TGTGCCAGCAGAGCGACAGTCTCTGGAAACACCATATATTTT	CASRATVSGNTIYF
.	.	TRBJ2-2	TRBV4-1	TGCGCCAGCAGCCACGGTGACACGTCGGGAAGAAACACCGGGGAGCTGTTTTTT	CASSHGDTSGRNTGELFF
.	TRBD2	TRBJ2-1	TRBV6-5	TGTGCCAGCAGGCTGCGGGGACTAGTTGGCAATGAGCAGTTCTTC	CASRLRGLVGNEQFF
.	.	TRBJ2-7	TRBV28	TGTGCCAGCAGTCCGTGGACTTCTTCCTACGAGCAGTACTTC	CASSPWTSSYEQYF
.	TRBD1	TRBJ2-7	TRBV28	TGTGCCAGCAATAACCTCGGGACAGGGACCTACGAGCAGTACTTC	CASNNLGTGTYEQYF
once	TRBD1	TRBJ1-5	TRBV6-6	TGTGCCAGCAGTTACGGACAGGGAAGTCAGCCCCAGCATTTT	CASSYGQGSQPQHF
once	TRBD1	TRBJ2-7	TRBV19	TGTGCCAGTAGTACCTTGGGACAGGGTGACGAGCAGTACTTC	CASSTLGQGDEQYF
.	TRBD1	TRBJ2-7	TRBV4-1	TGCGCCAGCAGCCACGGGACAGGGGTTAACGAGCAGTACTTC	CASSHGTGVNEQYF
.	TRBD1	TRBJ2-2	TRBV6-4	TGTGCCAGCAGTCTGGGACAGGGAGTTGGGAACACCGGGGAGCTGTTTTTT	CASSLGQGVGNTGELFF